This T cell receptor beta chain is drawn from a study of blood T cell repertoires in COVID-19. CDR3 length: 14 amino acids. Germline V CDR1 and CDR2: MDHEN, SYDVKM. J was trimmed by 2 bases and V by 8 bases; bases with no gene match: 9. Some clones are missing from TCRdb's copy, which holds only in-frame ones; the method was immunoSEQ multiplex PCR. The data show around 65,000 clones, 81% seen once. This receptor was obtained from a human donor in a cohort sampled during active COVID-19. The specimen sequenced was peripheral blood. V is TRBV28 and J is TRBJ2-7; 7 bases map to TRBD1. The CDR3 DNA sequence: TGTGCCAGCCGCCTGGGACAGACAGCCTACGAGCAGTACTTC. The encoded protein is CASRLGQTAYEQYF.